The 8 T cell receptor beta chains listed next were all sequenced from one sample in a study of OX40 agonist ivuxolimab in advanced cancers. Sequencing was performed with immunoSEQ multiplex PCR; in TCRdb, only in-frame clones are kept and a portion is missing. The table records 43,000 or so clones, around nine tenths of them present only once. The sequencing here drew on CD4+ or CD8+ T cells sorted from blood, taken in a trial of the OX40 agonist ivuxolimab. Receptors were obtained from an adult with an advanced solid tumor such as melanoma, head and neck, liver or kidney cancer.

This clone was observed a few times. V and J are TRBV19 and TRBJ1-2; D gene unclear. The V gene lost 6 bases and the J gene lost 0 bases, with 14 bases spanning the gap. Germline V gene sequence: CDR1 LNHDA, CDR2 SQIVND (reference sequence). The CDR3 has 15 amino acids. CDR3 nucleotides: TGTGCCAGTAGCGTCGGAGGTCGCCCTAACTATGGCTACACCTTC. Translated: CASSVGGRPNYGYTF.

The chain uses TRBV6-6 and TRBJ2-4; the D gene is possibly TRBD2 (6 bases). The length of the CDR3 is 13 residues. Germline assignment: CDR1 MNHNY and CDR2 SVGAGI (reference sequence). V lost 6 bases, J lost 6 bases, and 12 bases lay in between. This chain's CDR3 is CASSKGGPNIQYF. CDR3 nucleotides: TGTGCCAGCAGCAAGGGAGGTCCAAACATTCAGTACTTC.

The chain is built from TRBV11-2 and TRBJ1-5; no firm D call. The V and J ends lost 0 bases and 0 bases respectively, with 6 bases between them. Germline assignment: CDR1 SGHAT and CDR2 FQNNGV. The length of the CDR3 is 15 residues. The CDR3 sequence: CASSLEDYSNQPQHF. As DNA, the CDR3 is TGTGCCAGCAGCTTAGAAGATTATAGCAATCAGCCCCAGCATTTT.

The genes are TRBV18 and TRBJ1-4; the D is unclear. V dropped 0 bases and J dropped 0 bases, with 8 bases sitting between them. Germline V lookup: CDR1 KGHSH, CDR2 LQKENI. The CDR3 is 16 amino acids. The CDR3: CASSPPGGATNEKLFF. The CDR3 DNA sequence: TGTGCCAGCTCACCACCGGGAGGCGCAACTAATGAAAAACTGTTTTTT.

This clone has only one observation. DNA for the CDR3: TGTGCCAGCAGCCCCAGGGACAGGGCCACCGGGGAGCTGTTTTTT. Its protein product is CASSPRDRATGELFF. The chain combines TRBV7-3 with TRBJ2-2; 9 nucleotides line up with TRBD1. Per germline, CDR1 SGHTA and CDR2 FQGTGA. V trimming: 5 bases; J trimming: 4 bases; junction bases outside the gene matches: 5. This CDR3 is built from 15 residues.

The CDR3 is CASSGVAGQETQYF. The CDR3 nucleotides read TGTGCCAGCAGTGGCGTAGCGGGGCAAGAGACCCAGTACTTC. The V call is TRBV2, the J call TRBJ2-5, with 8 bases matching TRBD2. Germline V gene lookup returns CDR1 SNHLY and CDR2 FYNNEI. The V gene end was trimmed by 4 bases and the J gene end by 2 bases; junction bases not matched to a gene: 3. The CDR3 has 14 residues.

V and J are TRBV5-1 and TRBJ1-1; D might be TRBD1 (6 bases). The CDR3 spans 14 residues. Germline V gives CDR1 SGHRS, CDR2 YFSETQ. Trimming cost V 4 bases and J 2 bases, with 12 bases left between them. CDR3 coding DNA: TGCGCCAGCAGCCCCAGGGGTCTCAACACTGAAGCTTTCTTT. Protein product: CASSPRGLNTEAFF.

The chain employs TRBV6-6 and TRBJ1-5; D not resolved. V lost 5 bases, J lost 1 base, and 6 bases lay in between. CDR1 MNHNY and CDR2 SVGAGI come from the germline V gene (reference sequence). The CDR3 contains 13 residues. Here the CDR3 DNA reads TGTGCCAGCAGTGACCTAAGCAATCAGCCCCAGCATTTT. Translating it yields CASSDLSNQPQHF.